This T cell receptor beta chain was retrieved from a study of T cells in Graves' hyperthyroidism and ophthalmopathy. V was clipped by 7 bases and J by 3 bases, with 13 bases between them. Germline CDR1 is LNHDA and CDR2 is SQIVND (reference sequence). The CDR3 is made up of 14 amino acids. This clonotype was detected many times. It was RNA transcripts that yielded the amplified TCR beta CDR3 regions. The study used the HTBI primer set for a first-round RT-PCR of the TCR CDR3. TCRdb fed the multiplex PCR reads into MiXCR, producing one record per CDR3 protein. This sample has approximately 510,000 distinct CDR3 sequences, with around 21% found just once.

Sequencing was performed on blood. The chain recombines TRBV19 with TRBJ1-5; D is ambiguous. The clonotype originates from a man between 18 and 29 years old with Graves' hyperthyroidism. As DNA, the CDR3 is TGTGCCAGTAATCTCGCATTATCCAATCAGCCCCAGCATTTT. Protein sequence: CASNLALSNQPQHF.